This T cell receptor beta chain originates from a study of identical twins. TCRdb fed the 5' RACE reads into MiXCR, producing one record per CDR3 protein. The table has approximately 500,000 distinct CDR3 sequences, roughly a quarter seen once. In the case of this clonotype: The target antigen is unknown.

V was pared by 4 bases and J by 5 bases, with 12 bases between. CDR3 length equals 13 residues. The V gene's germline CDR1 is SGHRS and CDR2 YFSETQ. Study-level points and caveats: Excess sharing between twins was weaker in beta out-of-frame sequences.

This same sample was also part of a study on T cells expressing NK-cell markers. That source reports: Where several donors were concerned, these clonotypes also led the CD3+CD56-NKG2C+ fraction.

The TCR was taken from a woman younger than 35 in good health. The chain has TRBV5-1 and TRBJ1-2, with unresolved D. The specimen sequenced was CD4+ T cells sorted from blood. In nucleotides, the CDR3 is TGCGCCAGCAGCGAAGGTTGGGAGTATGGCTACACCTTC. This gives the protein CASSEGWEYGYTF.